Only a few counts were recorded for the clone carrying this T cell receptor beta chain. The J segment lost 1 base and the V segment lost 6 bases, leaving 11 bases of the junction unmatched. The CDR3 loop spans 17 amino acids. Germline-derived CDR1 and CDR2 are MDHEN and SYDVKM. The sample is drawn from a study of early T cells in non-severe SARS-CoV-2 infection. Individual cDNA molecules were tagged with unique molecular identifiers. MiXCR was run by TCRdb on the 5' RACE reads, yielding one entry per CDR3 protein. The sample has roughly 60,000 distinct CDR3 sequences, around 12% seen once. This chain uses TRBV28 with TRBJ2-2; 7 bases fit TRBD1. Sequencing was performed on whole blood. This TCR came from an adult who was a healthcare worker with PCR-confirmed SARS-CoV-2 infection or an uninfected control (not recorded which). The chain's CDR3 is CASSPLQGRGNTGELFF. In DNA form, the CDR3 reads TGTGCCAGCAGCCCCTTACAGGGGCGAGGGAACACCGGGGAGCTGTTTTTT.